This passage covers 14 T cell receptor beta chains from one sample sequenced in a study of Graves' ophthalmopathy and Graves' hyperthyroidism. Beta-chain TCR CDR3 regions were amplified from RNA transcripts. The workflow started with a first-round RT-PCR run with HTBI primers and then moved on to a second-round multiplex PCR. Each CDR3 protein is one row after TCRdb ran MiXCR on the multiplex PCR reads. The sample shows a few hundred thousand distinct CDR3 sequences, 39% of them seen only once. Specimen: peripheral blood or thyroid tissue (not recorded which). Receptor source: an adult man with Graves' hyperthyroidism.

The V call is TRBV7-9, the J call TRBJ2-7, with 7 bases aligning to TRBD1. With 7 bases clipped from V and 3 bases from J, the junction kept 3 bases outside the gene matches. The CDR3 consists of 12 residues. Germline values: CDR1 SEHNR, CDR2 FQNEAQ (reference sequence). CDR3 loop: CASNRGIYEQYF. The CDR3 region has the DNA TGTGCCAGCAACAGGGGCATCTACGAGCAGTACTTC.

This clonotype was counted ten times or more. V is TRBV11-3 and J is TRBJ1-6; D remains ambiguous. V was pared by 5 bases and J by 8 bases, with 13 bases between. CDR3 length: 14 residues. Germline assignment: CDR1 SGHNT and CDR2 YENEEA. CDR3 nucleotides: TGTGCCAGCAGCCAAGGGCGGGAAGATTCACCCCTCCACTTT. Its protein product is CASSQGREDSPLHF.

Notes on this clonotype: One junction end does not reproduce the germline sequence, and a read error may be involved. In DNA, the CDR3 is TGTGCCGGCAGTTTCTTAGGAGCAAGCACTGAAGCTTTCTTT. It codes for CAGSFLGASTEAFF. The chain recombines TRBV12-3 or TRBV12-4 with TRBJ1-1; D is undetermined. The CDR3 has 14 amino acids.

There are many counts of this clonotype. The chain links TRBV3-1 to TRBJ1-5, with D hard to call. CDR3 length: 13 amino acids. The germline gives CDR1 LGHDT, CDR2 YNNKEL (reference sequence). Trimming shortened V by 4 bases and J by 6 bases, and 10 bases separated the two germline ends. The CDR3 is CASSREDGQPQHF. CDR3 DNA sequence: TGTGCCAGCAGCCGAGAGGATGGTCAGCCCCAGCATTTT. Full variable domain (missing parts from reference TRBV3-1 and TRBJ1-5): DTAVSQTPKYLVTQMGNDKSIKCEQNLGHDTMYWYKQDSKKFLKIMFSYNNKELIINETVPNRFSPKSPDKAHLNLHINSLELGDSAVYFCASSREDGQPQHFGDGTRLSIL.

This clonotype was counted ten times or more. The rearrangement links TRBV10-3 to TRBJ1-1, with D possibly being TRBD1 (6 bases). V lost 4 bases and J 2 bases, leaving 8 bases between the germline ends. CDR1 is ENHRY and CDR2 is SYGVKD in the germline V gene. This CDR3 has 13 residues. The DNA for the CDR3 is TGTGCCATCAGTGGGGGACACAACACTGAAGCTTTCTTT. Encoded protein: CAISGGHNTEAFF.

Ten or more counts support this clonotype. The rearrangement uses TRBV2 and TRBJ1-3; no reliable D call. Germline loops: CDR1 SNHLY, CDR2 FYNNEI. Trimming took off 4 bases at V and 4 bases at J, with 11 bases between the two ends. This CDR3 has 14 amino acids. The CDR3 DNA follows: TGTGCCAGCAGTGGTCGGGTGTGGGGAAACACCATATATTTT. It translates to CASSGRVWGNTIYF.

A remark on this clonotype: One junction end does not reproduce the germline sequence, and a read error may be involved. CDR3 sequence (DNA): TGTGCCACCAGTGATTTGGGCCGTATGAGCACCGGGGAGTTGTTTTTT. Protein sequence: CATSDLGRMSTGELFF. The J gene is TRBJ2-2, the V gene TRBV24-1, with D tentatively TRBD2 (5 bases). Looked up from germline, CDR1 is KGHDR and CDR2 is SFDVKD. The CDR3 totals 16 residues.

About this clonotype: A much more abundant neighbour one base away suggests this may be a read error. The chain couples TRBV19 to TRBJ1-4, with TRBD1 matching 8 bases. The germline gives CDR1 LNHDA, CDR2 SQIVND (reference sequence). The CDR3 has 13 residues. The CDR3 nucleotides read TGTGCCAGTATGGACAGGGTATCTGAAAAACTGTATTTT. This codes for CASMDRVSEKLYF.

This clonotype was detected only a few times. CDR3 residues: CSVGGGAAGELFF. The CDR3 DNA sequence: TGCAGCGTGGGCGGGGGGGCTGCCGGGGAGCTGTTTTTT. The rearrangement uses TRBV29-1 and TRBJ2-2, with 9 nucleotides matching TRBD2. Germline V gene sequence: CDR1 SQVTM, CDR2 ANQGSEA. Trimming cost V 6 bases and J 6 bases; bases outside gene matches: 5. This CDR3 comprises 13 residues.

This rearrangement joins TRBV27 to TRBJ1-1, with a possible D match to TRBD1 (5 bases). Per the germline V gene, CDR1 is MNHEY and CDR2 is SMNVEV (reference sequence). Trimming left V 5 bases short and J 4 bases short, with 11 bases between. This CDR3 is built from 13 residues. The CDR3 reads CASSRGTSTEAFF. The CDR3 bases are TGTGCCAGCAGTAGAGGGACGAGCACTGAAGCTTTCTTT.

This clonotype has a count of ten or more. The rearrangement joins TRBV5-4 to TRBJ2-7; no clear D gene. Looked up from germline, CDR1 is SGHNT and CDR2 is YYREEE (reference sequence). The V gene lost 0 bases and the J gene lost 6 bases, with 4 bases spanning the gap. The length of the CDR3 is 11 residues. In DNA form, the CDR3 reads TGTGCCAGCAGCTTGGACTCCGAGCAGTACTTC. This codes for CASSLDSEQYF.

The table lists this clonotype with many counts. The chain couples TRBV20-1 to TRBJ1-3; possible D gene TRBD1, 5 bases. CDR3 length equals 15 residues. V was trimmed by 2 bases and J by 7 bases, leaving 18 bases between them. The germline CDR1 and CDR2 sequences are DFQATT and SNEGSKA (reference sequence). As DNA, the CDR3 is TGCAGTGCTAGACCCTTTGGGGGTCCGGCCAACACCATATATTTT. It translates to CSARPFGGPANTIYF.

This clonotype was counted many times. The chain combines TRBV7-3 with TRBJ2-6; TRBD1 matches 8 bases. CDR1 and CDR2 (germline): SGHTA, FQGTGA. With 5 bases clipped from V and 2 bases from J, the junction kept 5 bases outside the gene matches. This CDR3 comprises 16 residues. The DNA of the CDR3 is TGTGCCAGCAGCGGACAGGGTGTACCTGGGGCCAACGTCCTGACTTTC. Its protein product is CASSGQGVPGANVLTF.

This clonotype appeared a single time. The gene calls are TRBV7-3 and TRBJ2-7; 7 nucleotides line up with TRBD2. CDR1 and CDR2 (germline): SGHTA, FQGTGA. The V gene end was trimmed by 1 base and the J gene end by 7 bases; junction bases not matched to a gene: 16. This CDR3 has 17 amino acids. The CDR3 sequence is CASSLMALGGGYNEQYF. The CDR3 DNA follows: TGTGCCAGCAGCTTAATGGCATTGGGGGGGGGATACAATGAGCAGTACTTC.